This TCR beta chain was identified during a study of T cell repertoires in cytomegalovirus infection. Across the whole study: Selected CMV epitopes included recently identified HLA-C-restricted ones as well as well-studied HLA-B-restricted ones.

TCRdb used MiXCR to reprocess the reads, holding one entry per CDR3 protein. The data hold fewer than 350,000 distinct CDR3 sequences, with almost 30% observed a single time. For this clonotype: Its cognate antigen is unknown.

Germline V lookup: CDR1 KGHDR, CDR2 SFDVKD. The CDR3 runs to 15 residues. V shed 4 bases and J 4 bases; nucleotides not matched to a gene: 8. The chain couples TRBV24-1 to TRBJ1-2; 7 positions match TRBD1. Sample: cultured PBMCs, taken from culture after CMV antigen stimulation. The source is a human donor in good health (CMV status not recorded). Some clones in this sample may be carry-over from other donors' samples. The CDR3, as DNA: TGTGCCACCAGTGACCCGGGACAGACACGCTATGGCTACACCTTC. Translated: CATSDPGQTRYGYTF.